This T cell receptor (beta chain) came from a study of shared clonotypes between healthy human individuals. None of the donors, who were healthy HIV-negative adults, had recently had acute infections or vaccinations. As to this clone: Its cognate antigen is unknown.

The germline V and J ends were trimmed by 6 bases and 2 bases, with 16 bases remaining between them. The CDR3 totals 15 residues. The V gene's germline CDR1 is LNHDA and CDR2 SQIVND (reference sequence). Whole-study results and caveats: A reduction in generation probabilities was seen for non-shared clonotypes relative to those shared by all four donors.

TCRdb's table, derived via immunoSEQ multiplex PCR, lists solely in-frame clones and lacks some. The table records some 2,400,000 clones, under 97% of them present only once. The material sequenced was naive CD4+ T cells sorted from blood. Subset: CD45RA+ positively selected. V usage is TRBV19 and J usage is TRBJ1-1, with a tentative D call TRBD1 (5 bases). This receptor was identified in a man between 18 and 29 years old in good health. The CDR3, as DNA: TGTGCCAGTAGAAAGACCCGGGGGGGTAACACTGAAGCTTTCTTT. Translation gives CASRKTRGGNTEAFF.